This T cell receptor (beta chain) came from a study of vaccination effects on CD4 cells after COVID-19. Using viral peptide pools, the ViraFEST assay grew out antigen-specific CD4+ T cells prior to sequencing. On roughly day 10 of culture, CD4+ T cells were separated out. All participants had two doses of either the BNT162b2 or mRNA-1273 vaccine. Every well got 2 million to 2.5 million PBMC, which were grown with about 10 IU/ml IL-2 and 10 ug/ml peptides. The V gene lost 1 base and the J gene lost 9 bases, with 13 bases spanning the gap. Looked up from germline, CDR1 is SGHTA and CDR2 is FQGNSA. The length of the CDR3 is 15 residues. Comment on this clone: As yet, its antigen is unknown.

Method: immunoSEQ multiplex PCR; TCRdb's copy keeps in-frame clones and lacks some. The data show around 81,000 clones, around 77% seen once. The chain uses TRBV7-2 and TRBJ1-6; D is unclear. Sample: CD4+ T cells from PBMCs cultured with HCoV-OC43 spike peptides, taken after COVID-19 vaccination. The subset here: HCoV-OC43 spike overlapping peptide pool stimulation. The clonotype comes from a human donor who received a COVID-19 vaccine. CDR3 region: CASSLDGRVGSPLHF. The CDR3 bases are TGTGCCAGCAGCTTAGATGGTAGGGTGGGTTCACCCCTCCACTTT.